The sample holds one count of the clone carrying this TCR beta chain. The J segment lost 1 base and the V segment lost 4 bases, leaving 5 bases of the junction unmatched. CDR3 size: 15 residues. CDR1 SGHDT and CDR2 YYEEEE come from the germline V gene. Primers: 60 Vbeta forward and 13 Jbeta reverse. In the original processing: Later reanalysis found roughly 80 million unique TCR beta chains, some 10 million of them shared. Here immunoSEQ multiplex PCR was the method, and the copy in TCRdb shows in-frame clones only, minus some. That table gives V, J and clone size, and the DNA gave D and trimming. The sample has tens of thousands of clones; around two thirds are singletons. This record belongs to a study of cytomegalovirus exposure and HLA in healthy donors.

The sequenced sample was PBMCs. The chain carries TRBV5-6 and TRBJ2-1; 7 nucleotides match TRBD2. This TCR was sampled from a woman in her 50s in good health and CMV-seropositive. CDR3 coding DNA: TGTGCCAGCAGCCGTCTAGCGGATTCCTACAATGAGCAGTTCTTC. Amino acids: CASSRLADSYNEQFF.